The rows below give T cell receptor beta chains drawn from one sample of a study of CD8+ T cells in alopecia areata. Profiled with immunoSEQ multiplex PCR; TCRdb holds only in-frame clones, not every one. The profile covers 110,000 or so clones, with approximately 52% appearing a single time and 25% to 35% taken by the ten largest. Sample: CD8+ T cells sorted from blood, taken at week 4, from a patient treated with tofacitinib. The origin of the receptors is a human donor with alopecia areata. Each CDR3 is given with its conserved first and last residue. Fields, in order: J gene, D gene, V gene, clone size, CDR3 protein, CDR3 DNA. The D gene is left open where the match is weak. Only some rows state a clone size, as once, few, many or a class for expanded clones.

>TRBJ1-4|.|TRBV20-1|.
CSARGEKLFF
TGCAGTGCTAGAGGTGAAAAACTGTTTTTT
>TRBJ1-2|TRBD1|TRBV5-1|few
CASSPGQGGNGYTF
TGCGCCAGCAGCCCGGGACAGGGAGGTAATGGCTACACCTTC
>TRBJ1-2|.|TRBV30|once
CACHQGSGYGYTF
TGTGCCTGTCATCAGGGGAGTGGGTATGGCTACACCTTC
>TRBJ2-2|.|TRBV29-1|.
CSVVRINTGELFF
TGCAGCGTAGTCCGGATTAACACCGGGGAGCTGTTTTTT
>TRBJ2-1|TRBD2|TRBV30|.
CAWSMNRDYVNEQFF
TGTGCCTGGAGCATGAACCGGGACTACGTCAATGAGCAGTTCTTC
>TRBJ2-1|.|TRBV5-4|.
CASSLEWGVYNEQFF
TGTGCCAGCAGCTTGGAGTGGGGGGTCTACAATGAGCAGTTCTTC
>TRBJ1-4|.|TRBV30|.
CAWSETGNGDEKLFF
TGTGCCTGGAGCGAAACAGGGAACGGGGATGAAAAACTGTTTTTT
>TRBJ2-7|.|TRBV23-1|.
CASSQSYEQYF
TGCGCCAGCAGTCAAAGCTACGAGCAGTACTTC
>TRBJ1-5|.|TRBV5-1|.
CASSLRGSSNQPQHF
TGCGCCAGCAGCTTAAGGGGTAGTAGCAATCAGCCCCAGCATTTT
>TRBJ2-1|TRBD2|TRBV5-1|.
CASSIAGGPYNEQFF
TGCGCCAGCAGCATCGCGGGGGGGCCCTACAATGAGCAGTTCTTC
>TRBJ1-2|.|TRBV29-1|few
CSVTGGGEEYGYTF
TGCAGCGTTACAGGCGGGGGCGAGGAGTATGGCTACACCTTC